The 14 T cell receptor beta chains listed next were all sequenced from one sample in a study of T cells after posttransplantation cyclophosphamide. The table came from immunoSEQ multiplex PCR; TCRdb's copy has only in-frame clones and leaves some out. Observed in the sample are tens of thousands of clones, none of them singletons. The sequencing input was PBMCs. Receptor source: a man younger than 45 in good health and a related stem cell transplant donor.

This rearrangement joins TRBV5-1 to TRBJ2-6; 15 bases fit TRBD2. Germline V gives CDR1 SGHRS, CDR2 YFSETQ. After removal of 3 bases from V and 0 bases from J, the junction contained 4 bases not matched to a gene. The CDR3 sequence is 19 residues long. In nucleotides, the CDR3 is TGCGCCAGCAGCTCGGGACTAGCGGGGGGAAGCTCTGGGGCCAACGTCCTGACTTTC. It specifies CASSSGLAGGSSGANVLTF.

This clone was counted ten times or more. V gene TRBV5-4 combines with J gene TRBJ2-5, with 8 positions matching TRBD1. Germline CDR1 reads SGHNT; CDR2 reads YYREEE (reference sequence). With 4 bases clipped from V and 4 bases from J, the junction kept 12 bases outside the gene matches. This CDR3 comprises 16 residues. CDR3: CASSTEGQVFGETQYF. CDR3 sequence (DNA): TGTGCCAGCAGCACTGAGGGACAGGTATTCGGAGAGACCCAGTACTTC.

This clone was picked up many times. DNA of the CDR3: TGTGCCAGTAGTACTACAGGGAATGAAAAACTGTTTTTT. This sequence encodes CASSTTGNEKLFF. The genes are TRBV19 and TRBJ1-4; the D gene is possibly TRBD1 (6 bases). Germline V gene lookup returns CDR1 LNHDA and CDR2 SQIVND (reference sequence). Trimming shortened V by 4 bases and J by 5 bases, and 8 bases separated the two germline ends. The length of the CDR3 is 13 residues.

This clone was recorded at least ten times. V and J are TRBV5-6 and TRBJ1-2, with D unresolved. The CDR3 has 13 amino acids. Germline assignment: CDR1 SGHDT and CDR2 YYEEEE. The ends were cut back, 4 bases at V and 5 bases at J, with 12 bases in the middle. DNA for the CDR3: TGTGCCAGCAGCCTTAACGGACTGTATGGCTACACCTTC. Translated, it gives CASSLNGLYGYTF.

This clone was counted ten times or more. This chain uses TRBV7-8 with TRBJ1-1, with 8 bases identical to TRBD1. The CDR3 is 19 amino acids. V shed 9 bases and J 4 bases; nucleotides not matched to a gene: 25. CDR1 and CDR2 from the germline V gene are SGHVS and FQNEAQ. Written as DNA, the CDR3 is TGTGCCAGTGGGATTCGAGGGCTTGGCAGGGGGCATGTTTTCACTGAAGCTTTCTTT. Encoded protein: CASGIRGLGRGHVFTEAFF. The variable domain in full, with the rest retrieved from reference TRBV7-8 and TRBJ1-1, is GAGVSQSPRYKVAKRGQDVALRCDPISGHVSLFWYQQALGQGPEFLTYFQNEAQLDKSGLPSDRFFAERPEGSVSTLKIQRTQQEDSAVYLCASGIRGLGRGHVFTEAFFGQGTRLTVV.

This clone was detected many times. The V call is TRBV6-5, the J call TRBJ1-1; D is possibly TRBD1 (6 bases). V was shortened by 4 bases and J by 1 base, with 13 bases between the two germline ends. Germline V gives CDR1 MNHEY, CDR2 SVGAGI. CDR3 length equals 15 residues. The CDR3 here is CASSFGTSQNTEAFF. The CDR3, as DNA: TGTGCCAGCAGTTTCGGGACATCCCAGAACACTGAAGCTTTCTTT.

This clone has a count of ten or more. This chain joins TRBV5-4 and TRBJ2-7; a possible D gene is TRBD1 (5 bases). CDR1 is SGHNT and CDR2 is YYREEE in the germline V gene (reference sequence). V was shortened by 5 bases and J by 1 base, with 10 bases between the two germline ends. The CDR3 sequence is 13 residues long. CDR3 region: CASRSQASYEQYF. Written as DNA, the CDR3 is TGTGCCAGCAGATCACAGGCGTCCTACGAGCAGTACTTC.

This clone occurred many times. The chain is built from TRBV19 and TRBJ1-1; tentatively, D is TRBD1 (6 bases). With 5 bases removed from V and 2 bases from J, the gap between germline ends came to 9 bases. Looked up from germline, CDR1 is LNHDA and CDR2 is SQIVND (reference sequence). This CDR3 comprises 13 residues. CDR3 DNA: TGTGCCAGTAGTGCGGACAGTAACACTGAAGCTTTCTTT. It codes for CASSADSNTEAFF.

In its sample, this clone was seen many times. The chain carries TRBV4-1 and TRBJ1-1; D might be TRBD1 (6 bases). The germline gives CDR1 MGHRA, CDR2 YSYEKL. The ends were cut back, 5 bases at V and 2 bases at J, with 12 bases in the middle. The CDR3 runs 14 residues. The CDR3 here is CASSNRDTNTEAFF. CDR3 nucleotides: TGCGCCAGCAGCAACCGGGACACAAACACTGAAGCTTTCTTT.

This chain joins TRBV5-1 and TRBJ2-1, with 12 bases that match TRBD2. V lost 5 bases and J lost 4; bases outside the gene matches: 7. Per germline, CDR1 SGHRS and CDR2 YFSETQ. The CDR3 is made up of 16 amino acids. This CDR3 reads CASSLTSGGLYNEQFF. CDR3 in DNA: TGCGCCAGCAGTCTGACTAGCGGGGGTCTATACAATGAGCAGTTCTTC.

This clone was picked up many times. The CDR3 DNA reads TGTGCCAGCAGCCCCAGGACAGCTTACAATGAGCAGTTCTTC. Translation: CASSPRTAYNEQFF. The rearrangement joins TRBV7-2 to TRBJ2-1, with TRBD1 as a possible D gene (6 bases). The length of the CDR3 is 14 residues. V shed 5 bases and J shed 4 bases, with 12 bases lying between them. Germline CDR1 and CDR2: SGHTA and FQGNSA.

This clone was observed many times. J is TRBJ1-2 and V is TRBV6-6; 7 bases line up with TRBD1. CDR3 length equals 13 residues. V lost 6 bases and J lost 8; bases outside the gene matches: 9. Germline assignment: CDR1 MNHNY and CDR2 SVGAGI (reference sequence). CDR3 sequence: CASSPQGMEGYTF. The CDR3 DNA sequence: TGTGCCAGCAGCCCACAGGGGATGGAAGGCTACACCTTC.

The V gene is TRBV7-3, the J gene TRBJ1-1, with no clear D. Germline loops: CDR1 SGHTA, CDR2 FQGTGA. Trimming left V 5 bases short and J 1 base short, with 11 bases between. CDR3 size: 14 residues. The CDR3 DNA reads TGTGCCAGCAGCCAGACAAACAAGAACACTGAAGCTTTCTTT. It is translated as CASSQTNKNTEAFF. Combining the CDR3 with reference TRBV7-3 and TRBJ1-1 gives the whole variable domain GAGVSQTPSNKVTEKGKYVELRCDPISGHTALYWYRQSLGQGPEFLIYFQGTGAADDSGLPNDRFFAVRPEGSVSTLKIQRTERGDSAVYLCASSQTNKNTEAFFGQGTRLTVV.

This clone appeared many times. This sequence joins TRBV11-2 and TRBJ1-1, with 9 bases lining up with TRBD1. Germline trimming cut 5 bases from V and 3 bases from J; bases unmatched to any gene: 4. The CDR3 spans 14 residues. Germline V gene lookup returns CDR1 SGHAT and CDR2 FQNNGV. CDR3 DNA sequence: TGTGCCAGCAGCAAACAGGGGGCGTACACTGAAGCTTTCTTT. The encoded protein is CASSKQGAYTEAFF. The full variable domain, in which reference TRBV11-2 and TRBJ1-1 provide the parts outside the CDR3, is EAGVAQSPRYKIIEKRQSVAFWCNPISGHATLYWYQQILGQGPKLLIQFQNNGVVDDSQLPKDRFSAERLKGVDSTLKIQPAKLEDSAVYLCASSKQGAYTEAFFGQGTRLTVV.